The TCR beta chain described here comes from a study of blood T cells in healthy people across ages. Per the germline V gene, CDR1 is LGHDT and CDR2 is YNNKEL (reference sequence). V lost 4 bases, J lost 1 base, and 2 bases stayed unmatched. The CDR3 length is 15 residues. Extracted total RNA amounted to at least 5 micrograms for each sample. With a J-beta primer mix and a sample-barcoded 5' primer, a second PCR ran about 6 to 11 cycles. TCRdb used MiXCR to reprocess the 5' RACE reads, holding one entry per CDR3 protein. The table lists about 730,000 distinct CDR3 sequences, around 46% of them singletons.

The receptor's source is an older woman in good health. The source material was blood. V usage is TRBV3-1 and J usage is TRBJ2-5, with 11 bases that match TRBD2. In DNA, the CDR3 is TGTGCCAGCAGCCGTGGGACTAGCGGCCAAGAGACCCAGTACTTC. Translation: CASSRGTSGQETQYF.